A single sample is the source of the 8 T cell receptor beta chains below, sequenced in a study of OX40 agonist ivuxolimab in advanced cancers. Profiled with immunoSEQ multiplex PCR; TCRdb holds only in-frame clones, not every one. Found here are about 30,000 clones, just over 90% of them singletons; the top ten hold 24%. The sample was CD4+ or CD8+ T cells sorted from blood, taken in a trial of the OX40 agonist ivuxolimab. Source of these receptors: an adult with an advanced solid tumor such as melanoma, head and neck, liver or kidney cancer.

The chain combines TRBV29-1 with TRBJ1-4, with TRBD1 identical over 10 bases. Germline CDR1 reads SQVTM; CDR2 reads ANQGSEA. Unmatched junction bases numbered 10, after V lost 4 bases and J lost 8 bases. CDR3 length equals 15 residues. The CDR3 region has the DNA TGCAGCGTTGGTTGGGGACAGGGGTCCGGCGAAAAACTGTTTTTT. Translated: CSVGWGQGSGEKLFF.

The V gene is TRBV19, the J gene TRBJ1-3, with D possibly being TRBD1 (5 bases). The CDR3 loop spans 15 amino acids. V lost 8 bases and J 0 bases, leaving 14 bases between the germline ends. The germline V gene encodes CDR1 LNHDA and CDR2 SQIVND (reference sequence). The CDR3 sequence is CASWEQANSGNTIYF. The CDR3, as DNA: TGTGCCAGTTGGGAACAGGCGAACTCTGGAAACACCATATATTTT. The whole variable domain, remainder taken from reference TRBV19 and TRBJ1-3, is DGGITQSPKYLFRKEGQNVTLSCEQNLNHDAMYWYRQDPGQGLRLIYYSQIVNDFQKGDIAEGYSVSREKKESFPLTVTSAQKNPTAFYLCASWEQANSGNTIYFGEGSWLTVV.

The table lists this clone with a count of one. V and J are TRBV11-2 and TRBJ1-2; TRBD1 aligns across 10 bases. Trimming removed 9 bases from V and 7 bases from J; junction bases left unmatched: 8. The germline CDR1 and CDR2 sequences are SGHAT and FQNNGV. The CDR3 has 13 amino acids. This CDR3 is CASSGQGGGGYTF. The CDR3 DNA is TGTGCCAGTAGCGGACAGGGGGGTGGTGGCTACACCTTC.

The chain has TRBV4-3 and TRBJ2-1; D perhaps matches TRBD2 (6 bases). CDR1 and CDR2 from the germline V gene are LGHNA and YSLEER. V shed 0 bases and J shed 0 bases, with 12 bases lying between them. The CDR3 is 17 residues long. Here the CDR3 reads CASSQEHTRGSYNEQFF. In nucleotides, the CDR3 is TGCGCCAGCAGCCAAGAACACACGCGGGGCTCCTACAATGAGCAGTTCTTC.

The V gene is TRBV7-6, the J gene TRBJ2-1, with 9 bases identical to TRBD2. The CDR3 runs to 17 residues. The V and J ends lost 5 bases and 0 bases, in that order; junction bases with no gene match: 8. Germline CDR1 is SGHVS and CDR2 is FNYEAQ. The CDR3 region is CASSRNLAGSSYNEQFF. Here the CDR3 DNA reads TGTGCCAGCAGCCGGAACCTAGCGGGAAGCTCCTACAATGAGCAGTTCTTC.

CDR3 amino acids: CASSEVAGTLTGELFF. CDR3 DNA: TGCGCCAGCAGTGAGGTAGCGGGAACTCTCACCGGGGAGCTGTTTTTT. V is TRBV10-1 and J is TRBJ2-2; 8 bases agree with TRBD2. J was trimmed by 4 bases and V by 2 bases; bases with no gene match: 6. This CDR3 is 16 amino acids long. Germline lookup yields CDR1 WNHNN and CDR2 SYGVQD (reference sequence).

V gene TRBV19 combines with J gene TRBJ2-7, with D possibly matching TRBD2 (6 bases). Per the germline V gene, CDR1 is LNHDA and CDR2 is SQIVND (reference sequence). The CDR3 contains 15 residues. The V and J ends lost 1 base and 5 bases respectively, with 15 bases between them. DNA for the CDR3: TGTGCCAGTAGTATAGGATCCGGGAGTCTCGACGAGCAGTACTTC. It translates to CASSIGSGSLDEQYF.

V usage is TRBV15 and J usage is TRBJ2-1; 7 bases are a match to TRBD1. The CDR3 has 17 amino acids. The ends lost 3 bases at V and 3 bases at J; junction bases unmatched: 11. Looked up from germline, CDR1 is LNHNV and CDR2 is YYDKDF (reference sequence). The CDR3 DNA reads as TGTGCCACCAGCAGTGGAGGTGGGACAGCACACTACAATGAGCAGTTCTTC. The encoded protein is CATSSGGGTAHYNEQFF. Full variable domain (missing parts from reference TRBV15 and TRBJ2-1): DAMVIQNPRYQVTQFGKPVTLSCSQTLNHNVMYWYQQKSSQAPKLLFHYYDKDFNNEADTPDNFQSRRPNTSFCFLDIRSPGLGDTAMYLCATSSGGGTAHYNEQFFGPGTRLTVL.